The present TCR beta chain was sequenced within a study of T cells expressing NK-cell markers (dated by TCRdb to between 2020 and 2021). Describing the broader study: In sorted CD3+CD56+NKG2C+, CD3+CD56+NKG2C- and CD3+CD56-NKG2C+ T-cell subsets from about eight donors, TCR beta-chain repertoires were profiled. Among the eight sequenced donors, only one was HCMV-seronegative, while the other seven were HCMV-seropositive. Randomly selected healthy volunteers, three men and five women, were used as the eight sequenced donors. Sequencing of the libraries produced 2 x 150 bp reads on Illumina HiSeq 2000/2500, MiSeq or NextSeq. What the authors observed across the whole study: For 5 or 6 donors, the dominant CD3+CD56+NKG2C+ clonotypes were among the top 10 CD8+ clonotypes and accounted for roughly 1.0-8% of CD8+ T cells. Whether the expanded NKG2C-expressing T cell clones were specific for HCMV antigens was left unclear. Those dominant clonotypes were again the most abundant among CD3+CD56-NKG2C+ cells in a few donors, at roughly 28.3-60.1%.

CDR1 SEHNR and CDR2 FQNEAQ were looked up in the germline V gene (reference sequence). The CDR3 contains 15 residues, cysteine and phenylalanine counted. Only the protein is available. To determine HCMV serostatus, a commercial ELISA kit was used to detect HCMV-specific IgG in serum. Ficoll density gradient centrifugation was used to isolate peripheral blood mononuclear cells from blood. The reads were generated on an Illumina HiSeq 2000. The TCR beta cDNA libraries were made using 5'RACE template switching, a step that added both a universal primer site and unique molecular identifiers. Priming for cDNA synthesis came from the TCR beta constant segment, and two successive PCR amplification steps followed. Per the original workflow: Reads were demultiplexed and grouped by UMI with MIGEC, and clonotypes were assembled and quantified with MiTCR. Only TCR cDNA sequences supported by at least two reads were kept to exclude erroneous sequences. Downstream repertoire analysis used the tcR package, and clonotypes were matched across fractions by CDR3 nucleotide sequence plus V segment. VDJmatch was used to annotate antigen specificity against VDJdb, with one amino acid substitution allowed in CDR3. With the reads reprocessed by TCRdb, a single entry stands for each CDR3 protein sequence and no DNA is reported. The V and J calls shown here were made by TCRdb, not taken from the authors' results. The sample's clone listing holds about 550,000 distinct CDR3 sequences. Around 4% of the sample goes to the ten largest clones.

Details on this clonotype: Its antigen remains undetermined.

The V and J segments used are TRBV7-9 and TRBJ2-1; TCRdb outputs TRBD2, but without DNA this stays unchecked. This receptor was identified in a man aged 18 to 29 in good health. Donor details come from another sample of the same person, matched by shared clones. The specimen sequenced was blood T cells: a sorted CD56 or NKG2C T cell subset, CD4+ or CD8+ T cells, or bulk PBMC T cells (not recorded which). The CDR3 region has the sequence CASSLGPTRSNEQFF. The variable domain in full, with residues beyond the CDR3 obtained from the reference TRBV7-9 and TRBJ2-1 genes, is DTGVSQNPRHKITKRGQNVTFRCDPISEHNRLYWYRQTLGQGPEFLTYFQNEAQLEKSRLLSDRFSAERPKGSFSTLEIQRTEQGDSAMYLCASSLGPTRSNEQFFGPGTRLTVL.